The next 31 T cell receptor beta chains were all read from a single sample in a study of blood T cell repertoires in COVID-19 (dated by TCRdb to 2019 to 2021). Preparation of the library involved the immunoSEQ multiplex PCR assay. The source is immuneACCESS, and TCRdb retained only in-frame sequences with V and J called. Part of the clones is not carried over; for the studies checked, unresolved V genes explain less than half of this, and the remainder is unexplained. The sample yields more than 65,000 clones; 70% to 90% were counted once. Approximately 5.1% of the sample comes from the top ten. What was sequenced was peripheral blood. These receptors originate from a man in his 60s with acute or convalescent COVID-19.

The V gene is TRBV27, the J gene TRBJ1-6; D is unresolved. This CDR3 region has 17 residues. Trimming stripped 7 bases from V and 4 bases from J, with 20 bases between. CDR1 and CDR2 (germline): MNHEY, SMNVEV (reference sequence). The CDR3 DNA sequence: TGTGCCAGCACGGGAGGTGCCATGGGCTTTTATAATTCACCCCTCCACTTT. Protein: CASTGGAMGFYNSPLHF.

V gene TRBV2 combines with J gene TRBJ1-5, with D possibly being TRBD1 (5 bases). The V gene lost 9 bases and the J gene lost 6 bases, with 9 bases spanning the gap. In germline, CDR1 is SNHLY, CDR2 FYNNEI. The CDR3 length is 11 residues. DNA of the CDR3: TGTGCCAGTAGTCAGGGTCAGCCCCAGCATTTT. Translation gives CASSQGQPQHF. The variable domain in full, with the rest retrieved from reference TRBV2 and TRBJ1-5, is EPEVTQTPSHQVTQMGQEVILRCVPISNHLYFYWYRQILGQKVEFLVSFYNNEISEKSEIFDDQFSVERPDGSNFTLKIRSTKLEDSAMYFCASSQGQPQHFGDGTRLSIL.

The chain links TRBV6-5 to TRBJ1-2; 7 positions match TRBD1. The CDR3 runs 12 residues. The germline CDR1 and CDR2 sequences are MNHEY and SVGAGI. The junction had 10 bases not matched to a gene; V was cut back by 6 bases and J by 12 bases. The CDR3 DNA reads TGTGCCAGCAGCTCTAGGACAGGCCGCAACACCTTC. It specifies CASSSRTGRNTF.

V gene TRBV9 combines with J gene TRBJ2-3; perhaps TRBD2 as D (5 bases). The CDR3 is 15 amino acids. Germline assignment: CDR1 SGDLS and CDR2 YYNGEE. Trimming shortened V by 7 bases and J by 2 bases, and 17 bases separated the two germline ends. The CDR3 region is CASAKAGIHTDTQYF. The CDR3 nucleotides read TGTGCCAGCGCCAAAGCCGGGATACACACAGATACGCAGTATTTT.

This chain uses TRBV19 with TRBJ1-2, with a weak D call TRBD1 (5 bases). Germline V CDR1 and CDR2: LNHDA, SQIVND (reference sequence). The CDR3 loop spans 13 amino acids. Trimming took 5 bases from V and 8 from J, leaving 15 bases between them. The CDR3 here is CASSALKDNGYTF. The CDR3 bases are TGTGCCAGTAGTGCCCTTAAGGACAACGGCTACACCTTC. Using reference TRBV19 and TRBJ1-2 for the parts outside the CDR3, the full variable domain is DGGITQSPKYLFRKEGQNVTLSCEQNLNHDAMYWYRQDPGQGLRLIYYSQIVNDFQKGDIAEGYSVSREKKESFPLTVTSAQKNPTAFYLCASSALKDNGYTFGSGTRLTVV.

The rearrangement uses TRBV29-1 and TRBJ2-1, with a possible D match to TRBD1 (5 bases). Germline V gives CDR1 SQVTM, CDR2 ANQGSEA. CDR3 length: 14 amino acids. Trimming pared 0 bases from V and 4 bases from J, leaving 10 bases between. The CDR3, as DNA: TGCAGCGTTGAAGACAGGGTGGGGTACAATGAGCAGTTCTTC. Translating it yields CSVEDRVGYNEQFF.

The chain links TRBV3-1 (or the pseudogene TRBV3-2) to TRBJ2-3; 11 bases match TRBD2. This CDR3 spans 14 amino acids. Germline CDR1 is LGHDT and CDR2 is YNNKEL (reference sequence). The trim removed 4 bases at V and 8 bases at J, leaving 5 bases unmatched. CDR3 sequence (DNA): TGTGCCAGCAGCCCTACGGGACTAGCGGTTACGCAGTATTTT. It translates to CASSPTGLAVTQYF.

The V gene is TRBV7-2, the J gene TRBJ2-1, with 10 bases fitting TRBD2. The V gene's germline CDR1 is SGHTA and CDR2 FQGNSA. The junction had 13 bases not matched to a gene; V was cut back by 5 bases and J by 6 bases. The CDR3 length is 17 residues. The CDR3 is CASSVSGGAGVGNEQFF. The CDR3, as DNA: TGTGCCAGCAGCGTCAGCGGGGGGGCCGGGGTTGGCAATGAGCAGTTCTTC.

This chain connects TRBV4-3 to TRBJ1-1; D is possibly TRBD1 (5 bases). CDR1 and CDR2 (germline): LGHNA, YSLEER. Trimming cost V 0 bases and J 1 base, with 9 bases left between them. CDR3 length: 15 residues. CDR3 in DNA: TGCGCCAGCAGCCAAGATCGGACATGGAACACTGAAGCTTTCTTT. It specifies CASSQDRTWNTEAFF.

The chain has TRBV5-8 and TRBJ2-5; 8 nucleotides align to TRBD2. The trim removed 6 bases at V and 0 bases at J, leaving 10 bases unmatched. CDR3 length: 16 amino acids. Germline CDR1 and CDR2: SGHTS and YDEGEE. Here the CDR3 DNA reads TGTGCCAGCACACCCCGGGGGGGCTCGTACCAAGAGACCCAGTACTTC. It specifies CASTPRGGSYQETQYF.

The V call is TRBV6-5, the J call TRBJ1-1; 9 bases are shared with TRBD1. V lost 7 bases to trimming and J lost 3 bases; unmatched junction nucleotides: 6. The CDR3 sequence is 14 residues long. The germline gives CDR1 MNHEY, CDR2 SVGAGI. This chain's CDR3 is CASNDRGRDTEAFF. The CDR3 DNA reads TGTGCCAGCAACGACAGGGGGAGAGACACTGAAGCTTTCTTT.

The chain employs TRBV20-1 and TRBJ1-5, with TRBD1 identical over 8 bases. CDR1 is DFQATT, CDR2 SNEGSKA, per germline (reference sequence). This CDR3 contains 14 residues. Trimming at V came to 3 bases and at J to 2 bases, leaving 3 bases not matched to a gene. The chain's CDR3 is CSASMGQGNQPQHF. DNA for the CDR3: TGCAGTGCTAGTATGGGACAGGGCAATCAGCCCCAGCATTTT.

This clone has just one count. The chain has TRBV7-8 and TRBJ1-2; D is uncertain. The CDR3 is 13 amino acids. Germline V gene data show CDR1 as SGHVS and CDR2 as FQNEAQ. Deletions cut 1 base from V and 2 bases from J, with 5 bases between. The CDR3 reads CASSLGGNYGYTF. CDR3 nucleotides: TGTGCCAGCAGCTTAGGAGGAAACTATGGCTACACCTTC.

The chain combines TRBV6-5 with TRBJ1-2; D is uncertain. Germline V gene data show CDR1 as MNHEY and CDR2 as SVGAGI. The V end was cut by 6 bases, the J end by 2 bases, with 13 bases between. The CDR3 is 14 residues long. CDR3 loop: CASSFLGANYGYTF. CDR3 nucleotide sequence: TGTGCCAGCAGCTTCCTGGGAGCCAACTATGGCTACACCTTC.

The chain uses TRBV7-6 and TRBJ1-3, with TRBD1 identical over 9 bases. The CDR3 totals 16 residues. The V gene's germline CDR1 is SGHVS and CDR2 FNYEAQ. The V gene end was trimmed by 4 bases and the J gene end by 2 bases; junction bases not matched to a gene: 6. The CDR3 coding sequence is TGTGCCAGCAGCTCTGGACAGGGGCTCCCTGGAAACACCATATATTTT. The encoded protein is CASSSGQGLPGNTIYF.

This chain links TRBV4-3 with TRBJ2-5; 10 bases fit TRBD2. V shed 0 bases, J shed 4 bases, and the junction held 5 bases outside the gene matches. CDR1 LGHNA and CDR2 YSLEER come from the germline V gene. The CDR3 has 16 amino acids. DNA for the CDR3: TGCGCCAGCAGCCAAGATCAGACTAGCGGGCTAGAGACCCAGTACTTC. This sequence encodes CASSQDQTSGLETQYF.

The rearrangement uses TRBV5-1 and TRBJ2-3; 8 nucleotides align to TRBD2. The trim removed 2 bases at V and 2 bases at J, leaving 4 bases unmatched. The CDR3 covers 15 residues. Germline-derived CDR1 and CDR2 are SGHRS and YFSETQ. CDR3 sequence: CASSLGRGVTDTQYF. Written as DNA, the CDR3 is TGCGCCAGCAGCTTAGGGCGGGGGGTCACAGATACGCAGTATTTT.

The CDR3 loop reads CAWSVLGQGAEAFF. DNA for the CDR3: TGTGCCTGGAGTGTCTTGGGACAGGGAGCCGAGGCTTTCTTT. The V and J genes are TRBV30 and TRBJ1-1, with 9 bases aligning to TRBD1. The germline CDR1 and CDR2 sequences are GTSNPN and SVGIG (reference sequence). This CDR3 spans 14 amino acids. The V gene end was trimmed by 0 bases and the J gene end by 11 bases; junction bases not matched to a gene: 10. The full variable domain, rest sourced from reference TRBV30 and TRBJ1-1, is SQTIHQWPATLVQPVGSPLSLECTVEGTSNPNLYWYRQAAGRGLQLLFYSVGIGQISSEVPQNLSASRPQDRQFILSSKKLLLSDSGFYLCAWSVLGQGAEAFFGQGTRLTVV.

The chain joins TRBV7-3 to TRBJ2-3; maybe TRBD1 (6 bases). CDR3 size: 14 residues. Deletions cut 4 bases from V and 5 bases from J, with 13 bases between. The germline V gene has CDR1 SGHTA and CDR2 FQGTGA. The CDR3 reads CASSSDSGEDTQYF. CDR3 sequence (DNA): TGTGCCAGCAGCTCGGACAGTGGGGAAGATACGCAGTATTTT.

The genes are TRBV9 and TRBJ1-4; 8 nucleotides line up with TRBD1. The germline gives CDR1 SGDLS, CDR2 YYNGEE. This CDR3 is 14 amino acids long. The ends lost 2 bases at V and 4 bases at J; junction bases unmatched: 1. CDR3 coding DNA: TGTGCCAGCAGCGTCGACAGGGGTAATGAAAAACTGTTTTTT. Protein product: CASSVDRGNEKLFF.

The genes are TRBV24-1 and TRBJ2-5, with 7 positions matching TRBD2. CDR3 size: 15 residues. Germline values: CDR1 KGHDR, CDR2 SFDVKD. V gave up 2 bases and J gave up 5 bases; unmatched junction bases: 7. CDR3 nucleotide sequence: TGTGCCACCAGTGATTCAGGACTAGGGGAGGAGACCCAGTACTTC. Its translation: CATSDSGLGEETQYF.

V gene TRBV6-1 combines with J gene TRBJ1-2; D call uncertain. The germline V gene encodes CDR1 MNHNS and CDR2 SASEGT. Trimming cost V 2 bases and J 4 bases, with 11 bases left between them. This CDR3 has 14 residues. CDR3 region: CASSELGGGYGYTF. The CDR3 DNA reads TGTGCCAGCAGTGAACTGGGTGGCGGCTATGGCTACACCTTC.

V is TRBV4-3 and J is TRBJ1-3; 7 bases agree with TRBD1. The ends lost 0 bases at V and 3 bases at J; junction bases unmatched: 2. Looked up from germline, CDR1 is LGHNA and CDR2 is YSLEER. The CDR3 length is 15 residues. The CDR3: CASSQDRTGGNTIYF. The CDR3 bases are TGCGCCAGCAGCCAAGATCGGACAGGTGGAAACACCATATATTTT.

J is TRBJ2-2 and V is TRBV5-1; weak D call: TRBD1 (9 bases). Germline CDR1 and CDR2: SGHRS and YFSETQ. V lost 3 bases and J lost 4, with 19 bases in between. This CDR3 region has 17 residues. The CDR3 here is CASSSDGQGTSTGELFF. CDR3 DNA: TGCGCCAGCAGCTCCGATGGACAGGGGACTAGCACCGGGGAGCTGTTTTTT. The full variable domain, rest sourced from reference TRBV5-1 and TRBJ2-2, is KAGVTQTPRYLIKTRGQQVTLSCSPISGHRSVSWYQQTPGQGLQFLFEYFSETQRNKGNFPGRFSGRQFSNSRSEMNVSTLELGDSALYLCASSSDGQGTSTGELFFGEGSRLTVL.

J is TRBJ2-7 and V is TRBV7-2, with D hard to call. The CDR3 has 11 residues. Germline assignment: CDR1 SGHTA and CDR2 FQGNSA. V shed 2 bases and J shed 6 bases, with 5 bases lying between them. The DNA for the CDR3 is TGTGCCAGCAGCTTATCTTCCGAGCAGTACTTC. Its translation: CASSLSSEQYF.

The gene calls are TRBV29-1 and TRBJ1-2, with D possibly TRBD1 on 6 matching bases. Trimming removed 2 bases from V and 3 bases from J, with 16 bases in between. In germline, CDR1 is SQVTM, CDR2 ANQGSEA. The CDR3 consists of 15 residues. This chain's CDR3 is CSVENGDTAHYGYTF. CDR3 coding DNA: TGCAGCGTTGAAAATGGGGACACGGCACACTATGGCTACACCTTC.

The chain couples TRBV27 to TRBJ1-2, with D uncertain. The CDR3 loop spans 14 amino acids. The V end was cut by 5 bases, the J end by 7 bases, with 17 bases between. Looked up from germline, CDR1 is MNHEY and CDR2 is SMNVEV (reference sequence). The CDR3 nucleotides read TGTGCCAGCAGTCCCAAGGAGAAGGGAGTTGGCTACACCTTC. It codes for CASSPKEKGVGYTF.

Written as DNA, the CDR3 is TGCGCCAGCAGCTCAACAGGGGGCGTAAGTGGCTACACCTTC. Protein product: CASSSTGGVSGYTF. V and J are TRBV5-1 and TRBJ1-2; TRBD1 matches 9 bases. Germline V gene sequence: CDR1 SGHRS, CDR2 YFSETQ. The CDR3 length is 14 residues. After removal of 3 bases from V and 7 bases from J, the junction contained 7 bases not matched to a gene.

The chain is built from TRBV7-2 and TRBJ2-5, with D maybe TRBD1 (5 bases). Germline V CDR1 and CDR2: SGHTA, FQGNSA. CDR3 length: 16 amino acids. V shed 1 base and J shed 1 base, with 13 bases lying between them. The CDR3 region has the DNA TGTGCCAGCAGCTTAGGGGCAGGGAAGGGCCAAGAGACCCAGTACTTC. It is translated as CASSLGAGKGQETQYF.

J is TRBJ2-5 and V is TRBV13, with 11 bases identical to TRBD2. Germline trimming cut 5 bases from V and 3 bases from J; bases unmatched to any gene: 2. The CDR3 contains 14 residues. Germline CDR1 reads PRHDT; CDR2 reads FYEKMQ (reference sequence). CDR3 amino acids: CASSLTSGEETQYF. DNA of the CDR3: TGTGCCAGCAGCCTGACTAGCGGGGAAGAGACCCAGTACTTC.

The rearrangement joins TRBV6-2 or TRBV6-3 to TRBJ1-5; the D gene is possibly TRBD1 (6 bases). V lost 4 bases and J 1 base, leaving 8 bases between the germline ends. Germline V gene data show CDR1 as MNHEY and CDR2 as SVGEGT. This CDR3 has 14 residues. CDR3 in amino acids: CASSSGQSNQPQHF. For the CDR3, the DNA is TGTGCCAGCAGTTCGGGACAAAGCAATCAGCCCCAGCATTTT.